The entry below gives a single T cell receptor beta chain sequence along with its context. These data originate in a study of cytomegalovirus exposure and HLA in healthy donors. Use of 60 Vbeta and 13 Jbeta primers characterized the PCR. As originally analysed: An analysis performed later counted roughly 80 million unique TCR beta chains (roughly 11 million of them shared). Generated by immunoSEQ multiplex PCR, the TCRdb table keeps only in-frame clones and is missing some. D and trimming were read from the DNA, whereas the V and J calls and clone size are those reported in that table. This repertoire includes over 45,000 clones. The germline V gene encodes CDR1 MNHNS and CDR2 SASEGT. The V segment lost 4 bases and the J segment 4 bases; nucleotides outside the gene matches: 7. The CDR3 is 15 amino acids.

The J gene is TRBJ2-3, the V gene TRBV6-1, with 8 bases matching TRBD1. The clonotype was recovered from a woman under 30 in good health and CMV-seronegative. Material for sequencing was PBMCs. CDR3 amino acids: CASSARQGIADTQYF. CDR3 bases: TGTGCCAGCAGTGCCAGACAGGGGATAGCAGATACGCAGTATTTT.